The 17 T cell receptor beta chains below come from one sample, sequenced in a study of cytomegalovirus exposure and HLA in healthy donors. The PCR used 60 Vbeta and 13 Jbeta primers. Profiled with immunoSEQ multiplex PCR; TCRdb holds only in-frame clones, not every one. The sample carries 150,000 to 200,000 clones, around 80% recorded once. The sequencing input was PBMCs. Source of these receptors: a girl aged 2-10 years in good health and CMV-seropositive.

V usage is TRBV19 and J usage is TRBJ1-5; the D is unclear. This CDR3 region has 16 residues. V lost 3 bases to trimming and J lost 0 bases, with 12 bases between them. Germline CDR1 reads LNHDA; CDR2 reads SQIVND (reference sequence). CDR3 in amino acids: CASSIIAVSSNQPQHF. The DNA for the CDR3 is TGTGCCAGTAGTATCATCGCGGTGAGTAGCAATCAGCCCCAGCATTTT.

This clone was observed once. The V and J genes are TRBV20-1 and TRBJ1-2; D might be TRBD1 (5 bases). CDR1 and CDR2 from the germline V gene are DFQATT and SNEGSKA (reference sequence). Trimming took 7 bases from V and 1 from J, leaving 7 bases between them. The CDR3 is 11 residues long. The CDR3 protein is CSGGHNYGYTF. CDR3 sequence (DNA): TGCAGTGGCGGACATAACTATGGCTACACCTTC.

The chain uses TRBV28 and TRBJ2-3; 10 positions match TRBD2. The CDR3 has 16 amino acids. Germline V gene data show CDR1 as MDHEN and CDR2 as SYDVKM. The V segment lost 3 bases and the J segment 2 bases; nucleotides outside the gene matches: 5. The CDR3 sequence is CASSFLGLALTDTQYF. For the CDR3, the DNA is TGTGCCAGCAGTTTTTTGGGACTAGCGCTCACAGATACGCAGTATTTT.

The CDR3 DNA reads as TGTGCCAGCAGCCCCCCGGCTAGCGAGAGTTTGTTCTTC. It specifies CASSPPASESLFF. V gene TRBV7-3 combines with J gene TRBJ2-1; tentatively, D is TRBD2 (6 bases). The CDR3 has 13 amino acids. Trimming shortened V by 5 bases and J by 15 bases, and 20 bases separated the two germline ends. The V gene's germline CDR1 is SGHTA and CDR2 FQGTGA. Full variable domain (rest looked up from reference TRBV7-3 and TRBJ2-1): GAGVSQTPSNKVTEKGKYVELRCDPISGHTALYWYRQSLGQGPEFLIYFQGTGAADDSGLPNDRFFAVRPEGSVSTLKIQRTERGDSAVYLCASSPPASESLFFGPGTRLTVL.

The chain combines TRBV28 with TRBJ1-5, with D unresolved. V was pared by 4 bases and J by 4 bases, with 11 bases between. Germline-derived CDR1 and CDR2 are MDHEN and SYDVKM. This CDR3 region has 14 residues. This chain's CDR3 is CASSSSARNQPQHF. Here the CDR3 DNA reads TGTGCCAGCAGTTCGTCCGCTAGAAATCAGCCCCAGCATTTT.

The chain has TRBV5-1 and TRBJ2-1; 8 positions match TRBD2. V lost 8 bases, J lost 4 bases, and 11 bases stayed unmatched. CDR3 length equals 15 residues. From germline, CDR1 is SGHRS and CDR2 YFSETQ. The CDR3 DNA reads TGCGCCAGTACCGACACACTAGCGGTGTACAATGAGCAGTTCTTC. Protein: CASTDTLAVYNEQFF.

The chain couples TRBV9 to TRBJ2-5; TRBD1 aligns across 9 bases. Germline V lookup: CDR1 SGDLS, CDR2 YYNGEE. The CDR3 sequence is 15 residues long. V trimming: 3 bases; J trimming: 11 bases; junction bases outside the gene matches: 14. DNA for the CDR3: TGTGCCAGCAGCGGCGCCGGGACAGGGTTGGAGGAGCAGTACTTC. Translating it yields CASSGAGTGLEEQYF.

This clone was recorded only once. The rearrangement links TRBV12-5 to TRBJ2-7; 10 bases match TRBD2. CDR1 and CDR2 from the germline V gene are LGHNT and FRNRAP. V lost 0 bases to trimming and J lost 5 bases; unmatched junction nucleotides: 13. CDR3 length equals 18 residues. The CDR3 protein is CASGLVRSSGSVDHEQYF. In DNA, the CDR3 is TGTGCTAGTGGTTTGGTAAGGTCTAGCGGGAGTGTTGATCACGAGCAGTACTTC.

This chain connects TRBV5-6 to TRBJ2-1; D may be TRBD1 (5 bases). Trimming stripped 5 bases from V and 0 bases from J, with 12 bases between. The CDR3 sequence is 15 residues long. The germline CDR1 and CDR2 sequences are SGHDT and YYEEEE. The CDR3 reads CASRSGQHSYNEQFF. As DNA, the CDR3 is TGTGCCAGCAGGTCAGGGCAGCACTCCTACAATGAGCAGTTCTTC. The variable domain in full, with the rest retrieved from reference TRBV5-6 and TRBJ2-1, is DAGVTQSPTHLIKTRGQQVTLRCSPKSGHDTVSWYQQALGQGPQFIFQYYEEEERQRGNFPDRFSGHQFPNYSSELNVNALLLGDSALYLCASRSGQHSYNEQFFGPGTRLTVL.

The V call is TRBV5-1, the J call TRBJ2-1; possibly TRBD1 for D (6 bases). Germline CDR1 and CDR2: SGHRS and YFSETQ. The CDR3 is made up of 15 amino acids. V was shortened by 2 bases and J by 7 bases, with 16 bases between the two germline ends. Here the CDR3 DNA reads TGCGCCAGCAGCTTTGGGCAGGGGTTAGGGAATGAGCAGTTCTTC. Its protein is CASSFGQGLGNEQFF.

The rearrangement joins TRBV7-8 to TRBJ1-4; TRBD1 aligns across 10 bases. The CDR3 is 15 residues long. Germline V gene lookup returns CDR1 SGHVS and CDR2 FQNEAQ. V lost 5 bases to trimming and J lost 10 bases; unmatched junction nucleotides: 10. The CDR3 loop reads CASSSQTGGSGKLFF. CDR3 bases: TGTGCCAGCAGCAGCCAGACAGGGGGCTCAGGAAAACTGTTTTTT.

This sequence joins TRBV2 and TRBJ2-1, with TRBD1 as a possible D gene (6 bases). CDR3 size: 16 residues. V was pared by 7 bases and J by 0 bases, with 16 bases between. The germline V gene encodes CDR1 SNHLY and CDR2 FYNNEI. The CDR3, as DNA: TGTGCCAGCACCTTAAACCCAGGGGACTCCTACAATGAGCAGTTCTTC. This gives the protein CASTLNPGDSYNEQFF.

The chain has TRBV30 and TRBJ1-2; the D is unclear. Trimming cost V 0 bases and J 6 bases, with 23 bases left between them. CDR1 and CDR2 (germline): GTSNPN, SVGIG (reference sequence). CDR3 length: 17 residues. The CDR3 loop reads CAWSVEPWVGDSHGYTF. DNA for the CDR3: TGTGCCTGGAGTGTTGAACCCTGGGTGGGCGATTCGCATGGCTACACCTTC.

This chain links TRBV21-1 with TRBJ1-2. TRBV21-1 is a pseudogene. The CDR3 is 15 residues long. CDR3 DNA sequence: TGTGCCAGCAGCAAAGAGTGCGGGATACGAAGCGGCTACACCTTC. Its protein is CASSKECGIRSGYTF.

The gene calls are TRBV28 and TRBJ2-7; 10 bases are shared with TRBD1. The CDR3 extends over 16 amino acids. V shed 4 bases and J 2 bases; nucleotides not matched to a gene: 8. Germline assignment: CDR1 MDHEN and CDR2 SYDVKM. The CDR3 spells CASSSTYGTGAYEQYF. The CDR3 DNA reads TGTGCCAGCAGTTCGACCTATGGGACAGGGGCCTACGAGCAGTACTTC.

This sequence joins TRBV15 and TRBJ2-1, with D maybe TRBD1 (6 bases). Looked up from germline, CDR1 is LNHNV and CDR2 is YYDKDF (reference sequence). V lost 4 bases and J lost 4, with 11 bases in between. This CDR3 contains 14 residues. The CDR3 spells CATSIARGYNEQFF. As DNA, the CDR3 is TGTGCCACCAGCATTGCCAGGGGATACAATGAGCAGTTCTTC.

This clone was seen more than once but under ten times. The CDR3 loop is CASSDSAGTYNEQFF. The CDR3 DNA sequence: TGTGCCAGCAGTGACTCTGCAGGTACCTACAATGAGCAGTTCTTC. The rearrangement links TRBV6-4 to TRBJ2-1, with D hard to call. V gave up 0 bases and J gave up 2 bases, with 8 bases separating them. Germline lookup yields CDR1 MRHNA and CDR2 SNTAGT. This CDR3 spans 15 amino acids.